The next 5 T cell receptor beta chains were all read from a single sample in a study of blood T cell repertoires in COVID-19. The assay was immunoSEQ multiplex PCR, and TCRdb's table has in-frame clones only and misses some. The table shows 90,000 to 120,000 clones, with more than 80% occurring only once. Sequenced input: peripheral blood. Receptors were obtained from a man aged 35 to 55 with active or convalescent COVID-19.

V usage is TRBV28 and J usage is TRBJ1-1; no firm D call. This CDR3 is 14 amino acids long. Germline CDR1 MDHEN, CDR2 SYDVKM. V lost 3 bases to trimming and J lost 4 bases, with 12 bases between them. CDR3 sequence reads: CASSLEGGGTEAFF. The DNA for the CDR3 is TGTGCCAGCAGTTTGGAGGGAGGAGGCACTGAAGCTTTCTTT.

V is TRBV28 and J is TRBJ1-2; the D gene is possibly TRBD1 (5 bases). V was shortened by 8 bases and J by 5 bases, with 9 bases between the two germline ends. CDR1 is MDHEN and CDR2 is SYDVKM in the germline V gene. The CDR3 is made up of 11 amino acids. The CDR3 loop is CASGKGYGYTF. DNA of the CDR3: TGTGCCAGCGGGAAGGGGTATGGCTACACCTTC.

This chain uses TRBV3-1 (or the pseudogene TRBV3-2) with TRBJ2-1; the match to TRBD1 covers 7 bases. V shed 1 base, J shed 5 bases, and the junction held 2 bases outside the gene matches. Germline V gene data show CDR1 as LGHDT and CDR2 as YNNKEL (reference sequence). This CDR3 region has 14 residues. The CDR3 loop reads CASSQGTGHNEQFF. As DNA, the CDR3 is TGTGCCAGCAGCCAAGGGACAGGCCACAATGAGCAGTTCTTC.

The rearrangement uses TRBV3-1 (or the pseudogene TRBV3-2) and TRBJ2-7; 11 bases match TRBD1. CDR1 is LGHDT, CDR2 YNNKEL, per germline (reference sequence). Unmatched junction bases numbered 5, after V lost 1 base and J lost 3 bases. The CDR3 totals 16 residues. CDR3 amino acids: CASSQARGTGGYEQYF. CDR3 coding DNA: TGTGCCAGCAGCCAAGCTAGGGGGACAGGGGGCTACGAGCAGTACTTC.

This clone was observed a handful of times. The chain carries TRBV6-2 or TRBV6-3 and TRBJ2-2, with 12 bases matching TRBD2. Germline CDR1 reads MNHEY; CDR2 reads SVGEGT. With 0 bases clipped from V and 5 bases from J, the junction kept 4 bases outside the gene matches. The CDR3 length is 17 residues. The CDR3 sequence is CASSYSLAGGYTGELFF. The CDR3, as DNA: TGTGCCAGCAGTTACTCTCTAGCGGGAGGGTATACCGGGGAGCTGTTTTTT.